A single sample gave rise to the 22 T cell receptor beta chains below, sequenced in a study of T cell changes during pregnancy in multiple sclerosis. Sequencing used immunoSEQ multiplex PCR; TCRdb keeps in-frame clones, though not all of them. The sample includes roughly 47,000 clones, 80% to 90% of them seen just once. This specimen consisted of CD8+ T cells from peripheral blood mononuclear cells, obtained in the second trimester of pregnancy. Source of these receptors: a female donor with multiple sclerosis, enrolled in a pregnancy study.

The gene calls are TRBV30 and TRBJ1-4; no clear D. From germline, CDR1 is GTSNPN and CDR2 SVGIG (reference sequence). Deletions cut 5 bases from V and 6 bases from J, with 4 bases between. The CDR3 length is 10 residues. The CDR3 nucleotides are TGTGCCTGGGGAGATGAAAAACTGTTTTTT. This codes for CAWGDEKLFF.

A few counts support this clone. This chain links TRBV21-1 with TRBJ1-5; whether TRBD1, the table's D call, matches the DNA was not checked. TRBV21-1 is flagged as a pseudogene. The CDR3 extends over 12 amino acids. CDR3 nucleotides: TGTGCCAGCAACAGGGTAGGTCAGCCCCAGCATTTT. Translated, it gives CASNRVGQPQHF.

This rearrangement joins TRBV6-6 to TRBJ1-1, with D perhaps matching TRBD1 (5 bases). Germline values: CDR1 MNHNY, CDR2 SVGAGI (reference sequence). CDR3 length: 15 residues. Trimming took off 6 bases at V and 1 base at J, with 15 bases between the two ends. Here the CDR3 reads CASRPTTARNTEAFF. The CDR3, as DNA: TGTGCCAGCAGACCTACGACAGCCCGGAACACTGAAGCTTTCTTT.

This chain uses TRBV7-9 with TRBJ2-5, with 8 bases that match TRBD2. V lost 5 bases and J lost 1; bases outside the gene matches: 9. CDR3 size: 16 residues. Germline assignment: CDR1 SEHNR and CDR2 FQNEAQ (reference sequence). CDR3 sequence reads: CASSHTSGGLQETQYF. The CDR3, as DNA: TGTGCCAGCAGCCATACTAGCGGAGGACTCCAAGAGACCCAGTACTTC.

J is TRBJ1-6 and V is TRBV2, with 8 positions matching TRBD1. The CDR3 length is 14 residues. V was pared by 6 bases and J by 14 bases, with 12 bases of the junction left unmatched. Germline V CDR1 and CDR2: SNHLY, FYNNEI. The CDR3 protein is CASSDDRGGWALHF. CDR3 DNA: TGTGCCAGCAGCGATGACAGGGGAGGTTGGGCCCTCCACTTT.

This chain connects TRBV27 to TRBJ2-1; 10 bases map to TRBD2. After removal of 5 bases from V and 3 bases from J, the junction contained 4 bases not matched to a gene. Germline CDR1 reads MNHEY; CDR2 reads SMNVEV (reference sequence). The CDR3 extends over 15 amino acids. CDR3 protein: CASSALAGIYNEQFF. Here the CDR3 DNA reads TGTGCCAGCAGTGCACTAGCGGGGATCTACAATGAGCAGTTCTTC.

This clone was recorded once. V and J are TRBV28 and TRBJ1-1; D is possibly TRBD1 (5 bases). V was shortened by 3 bases and J by 2 bases, with 10 bases between the two germline ends. CDR1 and CDR2 (germline): MDHEN, SYDVKM. CDR3 length: 14 amino acids. CDR3 in DNA: TGTGCCAGCAGTTTCGTGGACACCAACACTGAAGCTTTCTTT. Its translation is CASSFVDTNTEAFF.

The V call is TRBV9, the J call TRBJ1-1, with 7 nucleotides matching TRBD1. Germline CDR1 and CDR2: SGDLS and YYNGEE. The CDR3 is made up of 15 amino acids. With V trimmed by 4 bases and J by 1 base, 7 bases remained unmatched. The CDR3 spells CASSPEGAGNTEAFF. For the CDR3, the DNA is TGTGCCAGCAGCCCAGAGGGGGCGGGGAACACTGAAGCTTTCTTT.

This chain connects TRBV29-1 to TRBJ2-1, with D possibly TRBD2 on 5 matching bases. Germline V lookup: CDR1 SQVTM, CDR2 ANQGSEA. This CDR3 has 12 amino acids. The V end lost 0 bases, the J end lost 9 bases, and 9 bases lay between the germline ends. CDR3 sequence: CSVEDFGSEQFF. The DNA of the CDR3 is TGCAGCGTTGAAGATTTTGGGAGTGAGCAGTTCTTC.

For the CDR3, the DNA is TGTGCCAGCAGTCCGACGGGAGCCGGGGAGCTGTTTTTT. Protein product: CASSPTGAGELFF. The chain links TRBV28 to TRBJ2-2; the D gene is possibly TRBD2 (6 bases). V was shortened by 5 bases and J by 6 bases, with 10 bases between the two germline ends. CDR3 length: 13 residues. CDR1 and CDR2 from the germline V gene are MDHEN and SYDVKM.

The V and J genes are TRBV7-8 and TRBJ1-1; tentative D call: TRBD1 (6 bases). In germline, CDR1 is SGHVS, CDR2 FQNEAQ. The CDR3 length is 12 residues. V was pared by 1 base and J by 11 bases, with 11 bases between. The CDR3 protein is CASSLDRVTAFF. The CDR3 DNA reads TGTGCCAGCAGCTTAGACAGGGTGACCGCTTTCTTT. Full variable domain (outside the CDR3, taken from reference TRBV7-8 and TRBJ1-1): GAGVSQSPRYKVAKRGQDVALRCDPISGHVSLFWYQQALGQGPEFLTYFQNEAQLDKSGLPSDRFFAERPEGSVSTLKIQRTQQEDSAVYLCASSLDRVTAFFGQGTRLTVV.

This chain uses TRBV18 with TRBJ2-1; the D is unclear. The germline V gene encodes CDR1 KGHSH and CDR2 LQKENI. This CDR3 contains 13 residues. Trimming stripped 4 bases from V and 3 bases from J, with 7 bases between. The DNA for the CDR3 is TGTGCCAGCTCACTGTCAGACTACAATGAGCAGTTCTTC. This codes for CASSLSDYNEQFF.

The chain employs TRBV5-4 and TRBJ2-1; 8 nucleotides line up with TRBD2. In germline, CDR1 is SGHNT, CDR2 YYREEE (reference sequence). The CDR3 is 16 residues long. Losses at the gene ends were 1 base for V and 4 bases for J; bases not matched to a gene: 7. In DNA, the CDR3 is TGTGCCAGCAGCTTGAGTTTAGCGGGAAGGTACAATGAGCAGTTCTTC. It codes for CASSLSLAGRYNEQFF.

V usage is TRBV9 and J usage is TRBJ1-2; D is ambiguous. CDR3 length: 14 amino acids. Germline CDR1 is SGDLS and CDR2 is YYNGEE. V was trimmed by 0 bases and J by 7 bases, leaving 13 bases between them. The CDR3 is CASSVVVEGSGYTF. In DNA form, the CDR3 reads TGTGCCAGCAGCGTAGTAGTAGAAGGGAGTGGCTACACCTTC.

J is TRBJ2-7 and V is TRBV7-9; D unresolved. The CDR3 is made up of 14 amino acids. Trimming cost V 1 base and J 5 bases, with 12 bases left between them. Per the germline V gene, CDR1 is SEHNR and CDR2 is FQNEAQ (reference sequence). The DNA of the CDR3 is TGTGCCAGCAGCTTAGTGGCAGGTCTGGACGAGCAGTACTTC. It is translated as CASSLVAGLDEQYF.

The V gene is TRBV5-6, the J gene TRBJ2-3; possibly TRBD2 for D (6 bases). Germline CDR1 reads SGHDT; CDR2 reads YYEEEE. This CDR3 comprises 15 residues. V was pared by 4 bases and J by 0 bases, with 12 bases between. DNA of the CDR3: TGTGCCAGCAGCCCCGGACTAATTAGCACAGATACGCAGTATTTT. It encodes CASSPGLISTDTQYF.

J is TRBJ2-2 and V is TRBV13, with TRBD2 matching over 9 bases. CDR1 is PRHDT, CDR2 FYEKMQ, per germline (reference sequence). The CDR3 runs to 16 residues. J was trimmed by 5 bases and V by 2 bases; bases with no gene match: 6. CDR3 nucleotide sequence: TGTGCCAGCAGCTTATCCGGGACTAGCCAGACCGGGGAGCTGTTTTTT. Translating it yields CASSLSGTSQTGELFF.

The chain combines TRBV5-6 with TRBJ1-6; D ambiguous. CDR3 size: 12 residues. Germline V gene lookup returns CDR1 SGHDT and CDR2 YYEEEE. The ends were cut back, 4 bases at V and 9 bases at J, with 8 bases in the middle. CDR3 in DNA: TGTGCCAGCAGCGCGAGCCCTTCACCCCTCCACTTT. Translation: CASSASPSPLHF.

The rearrangement joins TRBV19 to TRBJ2-7, with 11 bases identical to TRBD1. The CDR3 spans 15 residues. V lost 5 bases and J lost 3; bases outside the gene matches: 6. Germline V gene sequence: CDR1 LNHDA, CDR2 SQIVND (reference sequence). As DNA, the CDR3 is TGTGCCAGTAGTTTCGCCGGGACAGGGGGCTACGAGCAGTACTTC. Encoded protein: CASSFAGTGGYEQYF. The variable domain in full, with the rest retrieved from reference TRBV19 and TRBJ2-7, is DGGITQSPKYLFRKEGQNVTLSCEQNLNHDAMYWYRQDPGQGLRLIYYSQIVNDFQKGDIAEGYSVSREKKESFPLTVTSAQKNPTAFYLCASSFAGTGGYEQYFGPGTRLTVT.

In its sample, this clone was seen a few times. This rearrangement joins TRBV7-9 to TRBJ1-1; 9 nucleotides match TRBD1. The germline V gene has CDR1 SEHNR and CDR2 FQNEAQ (reference sequence). The CDR3 covers 15 residues. Trimming at V came to 5 bases and at J to 5 bases, leaving 9 bases not matched to a gene. The CDR3 loop is CASSVSGTGQTEAFF. The CDR3, as DNA: TGTGCCAGCAGCGTATCCGGGACAGGGCAAACTGAAGCTTTCTTT.

This chain links TRBV27 with TRBJ1-2; D remains ambiguous. The CDR3 length is 14 residues. Between the trimmed V and J ends, which lost 4 bases and 4 bases, there was a span of 13 bases. CDR1 MNHEY and CDR2 SMNVEV come from the germline V gene (reference sequence). CDR3 DNA: TGTGCCAGCAGTTCAGACGGTACGGGCTATGGCTACACCTTC. Translating it yields CASSSDGTGYGYTF.

The chain joins TRBV7-8 to TRBJ2-7, with a tentative D call TRBD1 (6 bases). The CDR3 consists of 13 residues. CDR1 is SGHVS, CDR2 FQNEAQ, per germline. V was pared by 5 bases and J by 4 bases, with 12 bases between. CDR3 sequence: CASSEGVGYEQYF. CDR3 bases: TGTGCCAGCAGCGAGGGGGTCGGGTACGAGCAGTACTTC.